The rows below give T cell receptor beta chains drawn from one sample of a study of identical twins. TCRdb analysed the 5' RACE reads with MiXCR anew, one entry per CDR3 protein. Of some 900,000 distinct CDR3 sequences listed, more than 9% are singletons. The sample also formed part of further work on yellow fever vaccine responses in identical twins.

The specimen was PBMCs. All receptors come from a woman between 18 and 30 years old in good health. CDR3s include the opening cysteine and the closing phenylalanine or tryptophan. Each record gives: clone size, J gene, V gene, D gene, CDR3 DNA, CDR3 protein. D genes are given only for firm matches. Clone size is stated in some rows and not others, as once, few, many or a class when expanded.

abundance: NA; j_gene: TRBJ2-4; v_gene: TRBV28; d_gene: TRBD1; CDR3nt: TGTGCCAGCAGTGCACCGGGACAGGGTGCCTTGATTCAGTACTTC; CDR3aa: CASSAPGQGALIQYF
abundance: many; j_gene: TRBJ2-7; v_gene: TRBV3-1; d_gene: NA; CDR3nt: TGTGCCAGCAGCCAAGGACACTCCGGCAGCGAGCAGTACTTC; CDR3aa: CASSQGHSGSEQYF
abundance: few; j_gene: TRBJ2-5; v_gene: TRBV2; d_gene: TRBD1; CDR3nt: TGTGCCAGCATGGAAAAGACAGGGGGCTGGGAGACCCAGTACTTC; CDR3aa: CASMEKTGGWETQYF
abundance: few; j_gene: TRBJ2-5; v_gene: TRBV28; d_gene: TRBD2; CDR3nt: TGTGCCAGCAGTTTACAGAGCGGGAGCCTCCAAGAGACCCAGTACTTC; CDR3aa: CASSLQSGSLQETQYF
abundance: NA; j_gene: TRBJ2-7; v_gene: TRBV10-2; d_gene: NA; CDR3nt: TGCGCCAGCAGTGAGTCTGCAAAGACCGAGCAGTACTTC; CDR3aa: CASSESAKTEQYF
abundance: few; j_gene: TRBJ1-1; v_gene: TRBV12-3/TRBV12-4; d_gene: NA; CDR3nt: TGTGCCAGCAGTTTACACGGGAGTGGGGCTGAAGCTTTCTTT; CDR3aa: CASSLHGSGAEAFF
abundance: NA; j_gene: TRBJ2-1; v_gene: TRBV4-2; d_gene: TRBD2; CDR3nt: TGTGCCAGCAGCCAAGAACCCGGACTAGCGGGAACGAACTACAATGAGCAGTTCTTC; CDR3aa: CASSQEPGLAGTNYNEQFF
abundance: few; j_gene: TRBJ2-1; v_gene: TRBV20-1; d_gene: TRBD2; CDR3nt: TGCTGTGCTAGGAGGACTAGCGGGAGTAAGGTCAATGAGCAGTTCTTC; CDR3aa: CCARRTSGSKVNEQFF
abundance: many; j_gene: TRBJ2-5; v_gene: TRBV14; d_gene: TRBD2; CDR3nt: TGTGCCAGCAGCCAAGAAGCCAGCGGGACTCAAGAGACCCAGTACTTC; CDR3aa: CASSQEASGTQETQYF
abundance: few; j_gene: TRBJ1-6; v_gene: TRBV4-1; d_gene: NA; CDR3nt: TGCGCCAGCAGCCCCACGAGACAGGCCTTGGTCTTT; CDR3aa: CASSPTRQALVF
abundance: many; j_gene: TRBJ2-1; v_gene: TRBV28; d_gene: TRBD1; CDR3nt: TGTGCCAGCAGCCAAAGACAGGGGTTAAGCAATGAGCAGTTCTTC; CDR3aa: CASSQRQGLSNEQFF
abundance: NA; j_gene: TRBJ2-7; v_gene: TRBV12-3/TRBV12-4; d_gene: TRBD2; CDR3nt: TGTGCCAGCACTGTGGGCGGGAGGGCCTTGAGATACGAGCAGTACTTC; CDR3aa: CASTVGGRALRYEQYF
abundance: few; j_gene: TRBJ2-3; v_gene: TRBV4-2; d_gene: TRBD2; CDR3nt: TGTGCCAGCAGCCAAGACCGGCTAGCGGGGGGAGATACGCAGTATTTT; CDR3aa: CASSQDRLAGGDTQYF
abundance: once; j_gene: TRBJ1-2; v_gene: TRBV7-2; d_gene: NA; CDR3nt: TGTGCCAGCAGCTCCAGACGGGGAGCTAACTATGGCTACACCTTC; CDR3aa: CASSSRRGANYGYTF